The entry below gives a single T cell receptor (beta chain) sequence along with its context. Followed over time, Seattle patients had been enrolled while infection was active. This sample is drawn from a study of blood T cell repertoires in COVID-19. Study in general: Acute and convalescent COVID-19 specimens originated in the United States, Italy and Spain. PBMCs, B-cell-depleted T cells, or T cells were the source of the cDNA or gDNA that made up the material.

Germline CDR1 is SGHKS and CDR2 is YYEKEE (reference sequence). The CDR3 runs to 14 residues. V was pared by 4 bases and J by 2 bases, with 13 bases between. Methods used by the authors: Amplification from reference gene primers served as the basis for estimated nucleated cell counts. This table comes from immunoSEQ multiplex PCR, and its TCRdb copy is limited to in-frame clones, with some not included. Clone size and the V and J calls come from that table; the DNA yielded D and trimming. The sample lists about 310,000 clones, 90% occurring once. The sample taken for sequencing was peripheral blood. The rearrangement joins TRBV5-5 to TRBJ2-7; D remains ambiguous. The sequence derives from a middle-aged woman with COVID-19, enrolled during active disease. The CDR3 sequence: CASSALRVPYEQYF. CDR3 in DNA: TGTGCCAGCAGCGCCCTACGAGTCCCCTACGAGCAGTACTTC. The entire variable domain, with the rest obtained from reference TRBV5-5 and TRBJ2-7, is as follows: DAGVTQSPTHLIKTRGQQVTLRCSPISGHKSVSWYQQVLGQGPQFIFQYYEKEERGRGNFPDRFSARQFPNYSSELNVNALLLGDSALYLCASSALRVPYEQYFGPGTRLTVT.